The rows below give T cell receptor beta chains drawn from one sample of a study of neoadjuvant anti-PD-1 for oral cavity cancer. Clones were read by immunoSEQ multiplex PCR, and TCRdb kept only the in-frame ones, dropping some. The data show about 12,000 clones, about three fifths seen once. This specimen was PBMCs, taken before nivolumab (anti-PD-1) treatment. The receptors stem from a person between 35 and 79 years old with oral cavity squamous cell carcinoma. CDR3s include the opening cysteine and the closing phenylalanine or tryptophan. A D gene is named only where the DNA matches it firmly. For some rows the clone size is stated as once, few or many, or as a class when expanded; others skip it.

TRBD1	TRBJ1-6	TRBV28	few	TGTGCCAGCAGTCCCCCGACAGGGAAAGATTCACCCCTCCACTTT	CASSPPTGKDSPLHF
.	TRBJ1-1	TRBV15	once	TGTGCCACCAGCAGAGATAGGGGGGATATAACTGAAGCTTTCTTT	CATSRDRGDITEAFF
.	TRBJ1-1	TRBV7-6	few	TGTGCCAGCAGCTCGAAAGTTAGGTACATGAACACTGAAGCTTTCTTT	CASSSKVRYMNTEAFF
TRBD1	TRBJ1-1	TRBV10-1	.	TGCGCCAGCAGTGGGGGACAGGGGAAGACTGAAGCTTTCTTT	CASSGGQGKTEAFF
.	TRBJ2-1	TRBV4-1	once	TGCGCCAGCATCCGAGAGCCGTCCGGGGATGAGCAGTTCTTC	CASIREPSGDEQFF
.	TRBJ1-4	TRBV19	once	TGTGCCAGTAAGGAGTCAGGGAGCCCTAATGAAAAACTGTTTTTT	CASKESGSPNEKLFF
TRBD2	TRBJ2-1	TRBV29-1	.	TGCAGCGTTGAGAATAGCGGGGGGTACAATGAGCAGTTCTTC	CSVENSGGYNEQFF
.	TRBJ2-5	TRBV11-3	.	TGTGCCAGCAGCTCTTCGGCCGCGACCCAGTACTTC	CASSSSAATQYF
.	TRBJ1-1	TRBV7-3	once	TGTGCCAGCAGCTTAGGAGGGGGGAACACTGAAGCTTTCTTT	CASSLGGGNTEAFF
.	TRBJ1-2	TRBV9	few	TGTGCCAGCAGCGCCGGGTACTATGGCTACACCTTC	CASSAGYYGYTF
.	TRBJ1-5	TRBV7-4	.	TGTGCCAGCAGCTCACCGGGACGCAATAGCAATCAGCCCCAGCATTTT	CASSSPGRNSNQPQHF
.	TRBJ2-1	TRBV28	.	TGTGCCAGCATCCGAGGTGGTTCCTACAATGAGCAGTTCTTC	CASIRGGSYNEQFF
.	TRBJ2-2	TRBV19	.	TGTGCCTCCCGGTCCGGCGGAGGAGGGGAGCTGTTTTTT	CASRSGGGGELFF
.	TRBJ1-2	TRBV6-4	once	TGTGCCAGCAGCCGGGACTTTTCGTCCTATGGCTACACCTTC	CASSRDFSSYGYTF
.	TRBJ1-2	TRBV11-2	.	TGTGCCAGCAGCTTAGGATCGGGGAACTATGGCTACACCTTC	CASSLGSGNYGYTF
.	TRBJ1-1	TRBV7-2	few	TGTGCCAGCAGCTTAGAGATCGTTAGAGGGACTGAAGCTTTCTTT	CASSLEIVRGTEAFF
TRBD2	TRBJ2-1	TRBV7-9	.	TGTGCCAGCAGCTCTTTAGCGGGAGCAAGCAATGAGCAGTTCTTC	CASSSLAGASNEQFF